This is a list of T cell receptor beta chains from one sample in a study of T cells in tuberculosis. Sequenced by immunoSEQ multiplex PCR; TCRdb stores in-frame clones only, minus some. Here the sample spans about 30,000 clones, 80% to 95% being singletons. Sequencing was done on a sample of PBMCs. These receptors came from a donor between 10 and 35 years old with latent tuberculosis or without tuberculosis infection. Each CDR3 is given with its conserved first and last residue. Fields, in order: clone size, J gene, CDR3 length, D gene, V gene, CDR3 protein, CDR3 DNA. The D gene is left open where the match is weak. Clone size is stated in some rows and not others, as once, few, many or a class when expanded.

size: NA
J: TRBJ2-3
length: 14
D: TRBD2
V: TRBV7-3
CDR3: CASSLTSGADTQYF
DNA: TGTGCCAGCAGCCTGACTAGCGGCGCAGATACGCAGTATTTT

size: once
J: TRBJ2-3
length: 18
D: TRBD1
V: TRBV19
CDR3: CASSASGGYYPGTDTQYF
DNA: TGTGCCAGTAGTGCCTCAGGGGGCTACTACCCCGGCACAGATACGCAGTATTTT

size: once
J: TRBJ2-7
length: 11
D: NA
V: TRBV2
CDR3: CASSRAYEQYF
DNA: TGTGCCAGCAGCAGGGCGTACGAGCAGTACTTC

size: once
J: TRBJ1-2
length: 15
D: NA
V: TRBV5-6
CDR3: CASSLGAVLNYGYTF
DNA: TGTGCCAGCAGCTTGGGAGCGGTCCTTAACTATGGCTACACCTTC

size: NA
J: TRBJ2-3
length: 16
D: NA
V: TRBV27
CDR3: CASTSRPPLPTDTQYF
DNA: TGTGCCAGCACATCGCGGCCACCACTACCCACAGATACGCAGTATTTT

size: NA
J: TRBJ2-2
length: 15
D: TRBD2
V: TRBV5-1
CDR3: CASSLGLAGTGELFF
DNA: TGCGCCAGCAGCTTGGGACTAGCGGGGACCGGGGAGCTGTTTTTT

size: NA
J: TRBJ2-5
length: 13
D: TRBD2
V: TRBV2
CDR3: CASGRTSQETQYF
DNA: TGTGCCAGCGGGAGGACTAGCCAAGAGACCCAGTACTTC

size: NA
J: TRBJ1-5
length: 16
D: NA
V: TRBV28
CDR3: CASSFMEHPRGQPQHF
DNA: TGTGCCAGCAGTTTTATGGAGCACCCTAGGGGCCAGCCCCAGCATTTT

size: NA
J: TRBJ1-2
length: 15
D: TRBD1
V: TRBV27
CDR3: CASSSSPGGSYGYTF
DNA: TGTGCCAGCAGTTCCTCGCCAGGGGGGAGCTATGGCTACACCTTC

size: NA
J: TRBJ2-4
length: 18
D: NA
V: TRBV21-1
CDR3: CASSKWDVRQAPKNIQYF
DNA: TGTGCCAGCAGCAAATGGGACGTTAGACAGGCCCCCAAAAACATTCAGTACTTC

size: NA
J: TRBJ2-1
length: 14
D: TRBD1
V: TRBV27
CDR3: CASRDRRSYNEQFF
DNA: TGTGCCAGCAGGGACAGGCGCTCCTACAATGAGCAGTTCTTC

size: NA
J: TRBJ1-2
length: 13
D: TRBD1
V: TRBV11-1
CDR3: CASSLQGADGYTF
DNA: TGTGCCAGCAGCCTGCAGGGGGCAGATGGCTACACCTTC

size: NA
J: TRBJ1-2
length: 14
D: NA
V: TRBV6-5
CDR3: CASSYAGVSYGYTF
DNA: TGTGCCAGCAGTTACGCGGGGGTTAGCTATGGCTACACCTTC

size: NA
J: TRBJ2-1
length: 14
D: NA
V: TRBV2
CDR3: CASKAGTNNNEQFF
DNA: TGTGCCAGCAAGGCGGGGACGAACAACAATGAGCAGTTCTTC

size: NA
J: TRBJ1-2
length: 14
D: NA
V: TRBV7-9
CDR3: CASSLLTENYGYTF
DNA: TGTGCCAGCAGCTTACTAACAGAGAACTATGGCTACACCTTC

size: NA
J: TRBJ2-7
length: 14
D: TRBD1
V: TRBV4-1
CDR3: CASSQGTGEYEQYF
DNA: TGCGCCAGCAGCCAAGGGACAGGGGAGTACGAGCAGTACTTC

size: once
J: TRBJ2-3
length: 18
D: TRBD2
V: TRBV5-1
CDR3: CASSVTRLAGGFRGTQYF
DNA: TGCGCCAGCAGCGTGACACGACTAGCGGGAGGGTTCAGGGGTACGCAGTATTTT

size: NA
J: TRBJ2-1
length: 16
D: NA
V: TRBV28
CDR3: CASSLSYGWQGNEQFF
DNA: TGTGCCAGCAGTCTCTCCTATGGGTGGCAGGGGAATGAGCAGTTCTTC

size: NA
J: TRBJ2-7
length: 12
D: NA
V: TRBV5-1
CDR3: CASSLLFYEQYF
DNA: TGCGCCAGCAGCTTGCTGTTCTACGAGCAGTACTTC

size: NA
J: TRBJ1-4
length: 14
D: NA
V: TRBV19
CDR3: CASKVSRGKEKLFF
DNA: TGTGCCAGTAAGGTCTCCAGGGGAAAGGAAAAACTGTTTTTT

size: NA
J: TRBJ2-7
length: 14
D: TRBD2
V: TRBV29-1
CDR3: CSVVPGLASYEQYF
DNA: TGCAGCGTTGTGCCGGGACTAGCGTCTTACGAGCAGTACTTC

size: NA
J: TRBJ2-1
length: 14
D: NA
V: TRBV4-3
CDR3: CASSQGGTLNEQFF
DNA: TGCGCCAGCAGCCAAGGCGGGACTCTCAATGAGCAGTTCTTC

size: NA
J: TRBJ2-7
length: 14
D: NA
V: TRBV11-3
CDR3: CASSKRGFGIEQYF
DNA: TGTGCCAGCAGCAAAAGGGGATTTGGTATAGAGCAGTACTTC

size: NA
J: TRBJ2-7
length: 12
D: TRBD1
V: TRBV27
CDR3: CASSLLGDRWDF
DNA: TGTGCCAGCAGTTTATTAGGGGACAGGTGGGACTTC

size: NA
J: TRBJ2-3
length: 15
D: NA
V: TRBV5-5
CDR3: CASSLSGQTSDTQYF
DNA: TGTGCCAGCAGCTTGTCTGGACAGACATCAGATACGCAGTATTTT

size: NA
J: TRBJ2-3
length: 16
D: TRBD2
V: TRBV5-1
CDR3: CASSFGAGVSTDTQYF
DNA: TGCGCCAGCAGCTTTGGAGCGGGGGTCTCCACAGATACGCAGTATTTT

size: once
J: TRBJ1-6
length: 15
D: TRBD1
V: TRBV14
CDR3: CASSQGQGKSSPLHF
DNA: TGTGCCAGCAGCCAAGGACAGGGGAAGAGTTCACCCCTCCACTTT

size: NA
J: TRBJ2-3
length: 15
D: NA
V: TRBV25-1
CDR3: CASSGPEVGTDTQYF
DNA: TGTGCCAGCAGTGGGCCTGAGGTTGGCACAGATACGCAGTATTTT

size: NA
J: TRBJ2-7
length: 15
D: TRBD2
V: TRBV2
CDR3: CASREREGRTYEQYF
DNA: TGTGCCAGCAGGGAGCGGGAGGGCCGCACCTACGAGCAGTACTTC

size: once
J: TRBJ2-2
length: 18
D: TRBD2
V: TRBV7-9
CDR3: CASSSRTSGGARAGELFF
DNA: TGTGCCAGCAGCTCCCGGACTAGCGGGGGGGCTAGGGCCGGGGAGCTGTTTTTT

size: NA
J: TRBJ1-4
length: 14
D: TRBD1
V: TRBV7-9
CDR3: CASSSDRQGGKLFF
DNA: TGTGCCAGCAGTTCAGACAGACAGGGAGGAAAACTGTTTTTT

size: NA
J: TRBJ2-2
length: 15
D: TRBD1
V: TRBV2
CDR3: CASKKETGITGELFF
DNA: TGTGCCAGCAAAAAAGAGACAGGGATCACCGGGGAGCTGTTTTTT

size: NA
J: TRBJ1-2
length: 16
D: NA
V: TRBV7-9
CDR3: CASSLASMTANYGYTF
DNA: TGTGCCAGCAGCTTAGCCAGCATGACAGCTAACTATGGCTACACCTTC

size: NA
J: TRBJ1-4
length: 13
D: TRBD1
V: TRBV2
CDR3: CASLRDSNEKLFF
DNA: TGTGCCAGCCTCCGGGACAGTAATGAAAAACTGTTTTTT

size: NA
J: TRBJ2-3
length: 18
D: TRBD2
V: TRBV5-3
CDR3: CARRWTSGRALPTDTQYF
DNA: TGTGCCAGAAGGTGGACTAGCGGGAGGGCCCTTCCCACAGATACGCAGTATTTT

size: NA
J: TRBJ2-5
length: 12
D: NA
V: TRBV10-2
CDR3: CASTGGWETQYF
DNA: TGCGCCAGCACAGGCGGGTGGGAGACCCAGTACTTC

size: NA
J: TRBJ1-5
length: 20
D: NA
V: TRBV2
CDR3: CASSEYRGRGSRLHRQPQHF
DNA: TGTGCCAGCAGTGAATATCGCGGCAGGGGCTCGCGCTTACATCGCCAGCCCCAGCATTTT

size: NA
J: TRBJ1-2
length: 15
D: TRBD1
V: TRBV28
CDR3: CASSLIGTGYNGYTF
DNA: TGTGCCAGCAGTTTAATCGGGACAGGGTATAATGGCTACACCTTC

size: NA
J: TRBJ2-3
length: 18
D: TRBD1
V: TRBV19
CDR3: CASSTTLTTGFNTDTQYF
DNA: TGTGCCAGTAGTACGACCCTTACGACAGGGTTTAACACAGATACGCAGTATTTT

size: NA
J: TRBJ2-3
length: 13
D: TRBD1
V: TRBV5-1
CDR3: CASYRGVTDTQYF
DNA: TGCGCCAGCTACAGGGGAGTGACAGATACGCAGTATTTT

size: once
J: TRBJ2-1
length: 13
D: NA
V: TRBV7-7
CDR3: CASSPSRVDEQFF
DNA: TGTGCCAGCAGCCCCTCGAGGGTGGATGAGCAGTTCTTC

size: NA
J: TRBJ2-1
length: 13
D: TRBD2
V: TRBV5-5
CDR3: CASSPGTSGGQFF
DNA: TGTGCCAGCAGCCCCGGGACTAGCGGGGGGCAGTTCTTC

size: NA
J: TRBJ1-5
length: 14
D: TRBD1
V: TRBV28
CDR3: CASSLRTGTQPQHF
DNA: TGTGCCAGCAGTTTAAGGACAGGGACTCAGCCCCAGCATTTT

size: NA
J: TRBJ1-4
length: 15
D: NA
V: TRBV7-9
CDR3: CASSGGDTTNEKLFF
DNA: TGTGCCAGCAGCGGAGGAGACACAACTAATGAAAAACTGTTTTTT

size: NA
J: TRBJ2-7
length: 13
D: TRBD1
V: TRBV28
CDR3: CASNGQVGYEQYF
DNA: TGTGCCAGCAATGGACAGGTCGGCTACGAGCAGTACTTC

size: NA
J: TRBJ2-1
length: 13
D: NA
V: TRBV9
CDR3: CASSVESPNEQFF
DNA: TGTGCCAGCAGCGTAGAATCCCCGAATGAGCAGTTCTTC

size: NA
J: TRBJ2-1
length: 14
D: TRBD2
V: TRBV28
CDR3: CASSFLGGGNEQFF
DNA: TGTGCCAGCAGTTTTCTTGGGGGGGGCAATGAGCAGTTCTTC

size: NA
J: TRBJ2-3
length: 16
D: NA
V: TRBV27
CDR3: CASSPNRRGSTDTQYF
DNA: TGTGCCAGCAGTCCAAACCGTCGGGGTAGCACAGATACGCAGTATTTT

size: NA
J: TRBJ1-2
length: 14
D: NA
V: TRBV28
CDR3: CASSLTQGGYGYTF
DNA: TGTGCCAGCAGTTTAACGCAGGGTGGCTATGGCTACACCTTC

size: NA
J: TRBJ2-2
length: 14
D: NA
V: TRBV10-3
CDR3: CAISESGGPGELFF
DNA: TGTGCCATCAGTGAGTCGGGGGGGCCCGGGGAGCTGTTTTTT

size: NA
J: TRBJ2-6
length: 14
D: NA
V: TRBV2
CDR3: CATALESGANVLTF
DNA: TGTGCCACCGCTCTAGAGTCTGGGGCCAACGTCCTGACTTTC

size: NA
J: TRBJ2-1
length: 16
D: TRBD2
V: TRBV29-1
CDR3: CSVEGLAGRPYNEQFF
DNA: TGCAGCGTTGAGGGTCTAGCGGGGAGACCTTACAATGAGCAGTTCTTC

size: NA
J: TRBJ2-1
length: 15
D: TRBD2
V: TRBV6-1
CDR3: CASSGGTSNVNEQFF
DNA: TGTGCCAGCAGTGGCGGGACTAGTAATGTCAATGAGCAGTTCTTC

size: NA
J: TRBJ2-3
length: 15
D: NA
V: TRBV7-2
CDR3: CASSLAPGSTDTQYF
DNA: TGTGCCAGCAGCTTAGCCCCCGGGAGCACAGATACGCAGTATTTT

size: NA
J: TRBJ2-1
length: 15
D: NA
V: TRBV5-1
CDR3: CASSLSQGGYNEQFF
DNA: TGCGCCAGCAGCTTGTCCCAGGGGGGCTACAATGAGCAGTTCTTC

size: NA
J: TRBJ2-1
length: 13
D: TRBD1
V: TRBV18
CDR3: CASSPSTGGKQFF
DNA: TGTGCCAGCTCACCTTCGACAGGGGGAAAGCAGTTCTTC

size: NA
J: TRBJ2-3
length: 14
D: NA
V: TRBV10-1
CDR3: CASMEGSGTDTQYF
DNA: TGCGCCAGCATGGAGGGCTCGGGCACAGATACGCAGTATTTT